The 29 T cell receptor beta chains presented below share a single source sample, sequenced in a study of T cells in Graves' hyperthyroidism and ophthalmopathy (dated by TCRdb to between 2019 and 2020). Library preparation used multiplex PCR. The sequencer listed for this sample is Illumina HiSeq 2000. TCR beta CDR3 regions were amplified from RNA transcripts. The first round of RT-PCR for the TCR CDR3 was performed with the HTBI primer set and the Qiagen OneStep RT-PCR kit. Using fastp trimming at Q25 and MiXCR clonotype assembly, TCRdb reanalyzed the public sequencing data and kept in-frame beta chains. Each entry merges the rows of one CDR3 protein and shows their most common DNA and genes. The sample records 450,000 to 650,000 distinct CDR3 sequences, 13% to 15% of which are singletons. The ten largest account for around 7% of the sample. The sample consisted of blood. Receptors were obtained from a woman aged 18-29 years with Graves' ophthalmopathy.

This clonotype was counted only a few times. The rearrangement uses TRBV30 and TRBJ1-5; perhaps TRBD1 as D (6 bases). Germline assignment: CDR1 GTSNPN and CDR2 SVGIG (reference sequence). This CDR3 is 13 amino acids long. V was cut by 5 bases and J by 5 bases, with 13 bases left in between. CDR3 nucleotides: TGTGCCTGGGGACAGTTTTCTGATCAGCCCCAGCATTTT. Its translation is CAWGQFSDQPQHF.

This clonotype was detected a few times. This rearrangement joins TRBV12-3 or TRBV12-4 to TRBJ2-1; D possibly corresponds to TRBD2 (6 bases). V shed 7 bases and J shed 6 bases, with 22 bases lying between them. CDR3 length: 16 amino acids. The CDR3 here is CASTGRANGSRNEQFF. In DNA form, the CDR3 reads TGTGCCAGCACTGGACGGGCTAACGGGAGTCGCAATGAGCAGTTCTTC.

This clonotype was seen only a few times. The chain has TRBV9 and TRBJ1-3, with no clear D. CDR3 length equals 18 residues. Germline loops: CDR1 SGDLS, CDR2 YYNGEE. V was trimmed by 0 bases and J by 0 bases, leaving 16 bases between them. The CDR3 bases are TGTGCCAGCAGCGTAGGGCAACTTTACGGGGTCTCTGGAAACACCATATATTTT. This encodes CASSVGQLYGVSGNTIYF.

This clonotype turned up a few times. The chain carries TRBV4-1 and TRBJ2-3; TRBD2 agrees at 8 bases. This CDR3 region has 18 residues. Germline V gene sequence: CDR1 MGHRA, CDR2 YSYEKL. V shed 0 bases, J shed 0 bases, and the junction held 8 bases outside the gene matches. CDR3 sequence reads: CASSQDSGKVPSTDTQYF. The CDR3, as DNA: TGCGCCAGCAGCCAAGATAGCGGGAAAGTGCCTAGCACAGATACGCAGTATTTT.

This clonotype was counted between two and nine times. The V call is TRBV19, the J call TRBJ1-2; a possible D gene is TRBD1 (5 bases). This CDR3 has 17 residues. Trimming shortened V by 4 bases and J by 4 bases, and 22 bases separated the two germline ends. Germline V CDR1 and CDR2: LNHDA, SQIVND (reference sequence). CDR3 sequence reads: CASSTGRGNRPIYGYTF. CDR3 nucleotides: TGTGCCAGTAGTACCGGGCGGGGGAACCGTCCGATCTATGGCTACACCTTC.

V and J are TRBV7-9 and TRBJ2-7; a possible D gene is TRBD1 (6 bases). V was clipped by 5 bases and J by 0 bases, with 14 bases between them. This CDR3 is built from 15 residues. The germline V gene encodes CDR1 SEHNR and CDR2 FQNEAQ (reference sequence). This CDR3 reads CASSTRDTSSYEQYF. CDR3 in DNA: TGTGCCAGCAGCACTCGGGACACGAGCTCCTACGAGCAGTACTTC.

The sample holds many counts of this clonotype. The chain is built from TRBV6-1 and TRBJ1-6, with TRBD1 matching 8 bases. The CDR3 is made up of 16 amino acids. Germline lookup yields CDR1 MNHNS and CDR2 SASEGT. Trimming at V came to 7 bases and at J to 9 bases, leaving 14 bases not matched to a gene. The CDR3 nucleotides are TGTGCCAGCACTCGACAGGGGAGGCGACAGGGTTCACCCCTCCACTTT. Translated, it gives CASTRQGRRQGSPLHF.

This clonotype was detected many times. The V gene is TRBV28, the J gene TRBJ2-1, with 10 nucleotides matching TRBD1. Germline loops: CDR1 MDHEN, CDR2 SYDVKM. The CDR3 length is 15 residues. After removal of 6 bases from V and 5 bases from J, the junction contained 7 bases not matched to a gene. CDR3 residues: CASSPGQGVNNEQFF. As DNA, the CDR3 is TGTGCCAGCAGCCCCGGACAGGGGGTCAACAATGAGCAGTTCTTC.

There are a few counts of this clonotype. The CDR3 is CASSQEAGGRTGELFF. The CDR3 DNA reads TGCGCCAGCAGCCAAGAGGCAGGGGGCAGGACCGGGGAGCTGTTTTTT. V is TRBV4-1 and J is TRBJ2-2; 8 bases line up with TRBD1. Trimming took 0 bases from V and 5 from J; bases not matched to a gene: 5. The CDR3 has 16 amino acids. Per the germline V gene, CDR1 is MGHRA and CDR2 is YSYEKL.

This clonotype was observed a single time. CDR3 residues: CASTGTIQAGRTDTQYF. CDR3 DNA sequence: TGTGCCAGCACCGGAACAATACAGGCCGGGAGGACAGATACGCAGTATTTT. V is TRBV2 and J is TRBJ2-3; TRBD2 agrees at 7 bases. J lost 3 bases, V lost 7 bases, and 16 bases had no gene match. The germline V gene has CDR1 SNHLY and CDR2 FYNNEI. This CDR3 has 17 amino acids.

This clonotype was counted at least ten times. The junction and the germline gene differ at one end; a read error may be behind it. This chain links TRBV7-7 with TRBJ2-7; 7 bases are shared with TRBD1. CDR3 length: 14 residues. Germline V gene data show CDR1 as SSHAT and CDR2 as FNYEAQ (reference sequence). CDR3 in amino acids: CASSPMDRNYEQYF. CDR3 nucleotides: TGTGCTAGCAGCCCCATGGACAGGAACTACGAGCAGTACTTC.

The rearrangement links TRBV5-1 to TRBJ2-7; D remains unclear. This CDR3 is 14 amino acids long. Deletions cut 5 bases from V and 2 bases from J, with 14 bases between. The V gene's germline CDR1 is SGHRS and CDR2 YFSETQ. The chain's CDR3 is CASRVGSFTYEQYF. The CDR3 nucleotides are TGCGCCAGCAGAGTCGGTTCCTTTACCTACGAGCAGTACTTC.

At least ten counts were recorded for this clonotype. The chain joins TRBV7-3 to TRBJ1-1; D call uncertain. This CDR3 region has 14 residues. The germline V gene encodes CDR1 SGHTA and CDR2 FQGTGA. V gave up 1 base and J gave up 1 base, with 7 bases separating them. The CDR3 region is CASSLSPTNTEAFF. CDR3 DNA: TGTGCCAGCAGCTTAAGCCCCACGAACACTGAAGCTTTCTTT.

V gene TRBV27 combines with J gene TRBJ2-1; D call uncertain. CDR3 size: 13 residues. The V end was cut by 6 bases, the J end by 6 bases, with 12 bases between. Germline V gene data show CDR1 as MNHEY and CDR2 as SMNVEV (reference sequence). In nucleotides, the CDR3 is TGTGCCAGCAGAGTTGGGCTACCCAATGAGCAGTTCTTC. Translated: CASRVGLPNEQFF.

V and J are TRBV27 and TRBJ1-6; D is ambiguous. Germline assignment: CDR1 MNHEY and CDR2 SMNVEV (reference sequence). This CDR3 region has 14 residues. Trimming stripped 2 bases from V and 8 bases from J, with 10 bases between. The CDR3 loop is CASSLGDRYSPLHF. In nucleotides, the CDR3 is TGTGCCAGCAGTTTAGGGGATAGGTATTCACCCCTCCACTTT.

This clonotype appeared many times. This chain uses TRBV6-1 with TRBJ1-2, with TRBD1 as a possible D gene (6 bases). Trimming pared 1 base from V and 2 bases from J, leaving 11 bases between. The V gene's germline CDR1 is MNHNS and CDR2 SASEGT. The CDR3 loop spans 15 amino acids. Here the CDR3 reads CASSEDGQPNYGYTF. In DNA, the CDR3 is TGTGCCAGCAGTGAAGACGGACAGCCAAACTATGGCTACACCTTC.

This clonotype was recorded a few times. The genes are TRBV19 and TRBJ2-1; possibly TRBD1 or TRBD2 for D (5 bases each). Trimming took off 6 bases at V and 12 bases at J, with 21 bases between the two ends. The length of the CDR3 is 14 residues. The germline V gene has CDR1 LNHDA and CDR2 SQIVND (reference sequence). In nucleotides, the CDR3 is TGTGCCAGTAGCCTACCCGGGGCCGGGCTCCGGCAGTTCTTC. It translates to CASSLPGAGLRQFF.

This clonotype was observed many times. V gene TRBV2 combines with J gene TRBJ2-1; D gene ambiguous. This CDR3 has 16 residues. The germline V gene encodes CDR1 SNHLY and CDR2 FYNNEI. Trimming left V 7 bases short and J 0 bases short, with 16 bases between. The CDR3 loop is CASKAFYLSSYNEQFF. The CDR3 DNA reads TGTGCCAGCAAGGCCTTTTACCTAAGCTCCTACAATGAGCAGTTCTTC.

This clonotype showed up many times. The rearrangement links TRBV3-1 to TRBJ2-3, with 7 nucleotides matching TRBD2. V lost 3 bases and J lost 14; bases outside the gene matches: 8. The CDR3 is 12 residues long. Germline assignment: CDR1 LGHDT and CDR2 YNNKEL (reference sequence). The CDR3 coding sequence is TGTGCCAGCAGCCACGGGGGGATAGCCGCGTATTTT. Translating it yields CASSHGGIAAYF.

This clonotype came up many times. The chain carries TRBV5-1 and TRBJ2-3, with D possibly TRBD1 on 6 matching bases. The V end lost 1 base, the J end lost 4 bases, and 10 bases lay between the germline ends. CDR3 length equals 14 residues. Germline V gene data show CDR1 as SGHRS and CDR2 as YFSETQ. The CDR3: CASSLIRGPDTQYF. In DNA form, the CDR3 reads TGCGCCAGCAGCTTGATCAGGGGCCCAGATACGCAGTATTTT.

Ten or more counts support this clonotype. The rearrangement joins TRBV15 to TRBJ2-1; 15 bases map to TRBD2. The V gene's germline CDR1 is LNHNV and CDR2 YYDKDF (reference sequence). V was pared by 8 bases and J by 9 bases, with 8 bases of the junction left unmatched. This CDR3 has 15 amino acids. The CDR3 DNA reads as TGTGCCACCGCACCGGGACTAGCGGGAGGAAGTGAGCAGTTCTTC. It is translated as CATAPGLAGGSEQFF.

This clonotype came up many times. The rearrangement links TRBV11-2 to TRBJ2-5; no definite D call. This CDR3 comprises 16 residues. V was trimmed by 3 bases and J by 0 bases, leaving 14 bases between them. Germline CDR1 SGHAT, CDR2 FQNNGV. CDR3 protein: CASSFSVTRHQETQYF. The CDR3 nucleotides are TGTGCCAGCAGCTTTTCGGTCACCCGGCACCAAGAGACCCAGTACTTC. Variable domain in full (rest from reference TRBV11-2 and TRBJ2-5): EAGVAQSPRYKIIEKRQSVAFWCNPISGHATLYWYQQILGQGPKLLIQFQNNGVVDDSQLPKDRFSAERLKGVDSTLKIQPAKLEDSAVYLCASSFSVTRHQETQYFGPGTRLLVL.

This clonotype showed up many times. The rearrangement joins TRBV27 to TRBJ1-1; no definite D call. The V end lost 3 bases, the J end lost 10 bases, and 9 bases lay between the germline ends. This CDR3 spans 11 amino acids. Germline CDR1 reads MNHEY; CDR2 reads SMNVEV (reference sequence). CDR3 sequence reads: CASSLYGVAFF. The CDR3 DNA reads as TGTGCCAGCAGTTTGTACGGGGTAGCTTTCTTT.

This clonotype was seen a handful of times. The V gene is TRBV7-2, the J gene TRBJ2-7; 7 bases agree with TRBD2. The CDR3 consists of 13 residues. The germline V gene has CDR1 SGHTA and CDR2 FQGNSA. Trimming cost V 4 bases and J 6 bases; bases outside gene matches: 6. CDR3 amino acids: CASSSDGGIEQYF. The DNA for the CDR3 is TGTGCCAGCAGCTCGGACGGGGGGATCGAGCAGTACTTC. The full variable domain, in which reference TRBV7-2 and TRBJ2-7 provide the parts outside the CDR3, is GAGVSQSPSNKVTEKGKDVELRCDPISGHTALYWYRQSLGQGLEFLIYFQGNSAPDKSGLPSDRFSAERTGGSVSTLTIQRTQQEDSAVYLCASSSDGGIEQYFGPGTRLTVT.

The V gene is TRBV12-3 or TRBV12-4, the J gene TRBJ2-6, with D possibly TRBD1 on 6 matching bases. CDR3 length: 18 residues. The V end was cut by 8 bases, the J end by 0 bases, with 20 bases between. The DNA for the CDR3 is TGTGCCAGCTGTCCCTCATACCTAGGGGGCTCTGGGGCCAACGTCCTGACTTTC. Its translation is CASCPSYLGGSGANVLTF.

This clonotype was detected ten times or more. V usage is TRBV7-9 and J usage is TRBJ1-1; D possibly corresponds to TRBD1 (5 bases). There are 20 residues in the CDR3. V dropped 5 bases and J dropped 4 bases, with 32 bases sitting between them. Germline CDR1 reads SEHNR; CDR2 reads FQNEAQ (reference sequence). The CDR3 nucleotides read TGTGCCAGCAGCCGTCGGGGCCTGGGCAGGAACGCCTACCCGGGCACTGAAGCTTTCTTT. As protein: CASSRRGLGRNAYPGTEAFF. Filled out from reference TRBV7-9 and TRBJ1-1, the complete variable domain reads DTGVSQNPRHKITKRGQNVTFRCDPISEHNRLYWYRQTLGQGPEFLTYFQNEAQLEKSRLLSDRFSAERPKGSFSTLEIQRTEQGDSAMYLCASSRRGLGRNAYPGTEAFFGQGTRLTVV.

This clonotype appeared a few times. The chain has TRBV20-1 and TRBJ2-5, with TRBD2 matching over 7 bases. V trimming: 2 bases; J trimming: 1 base; junction bases outside the gene matches: 10. Germline V gives CDR1 DFQATT, CDR2 SNEGSKA (reference sequence). The CDR3 consists of 16 residues. CDR3 protein: CSARSIQGLPQETQYF. The CDR3 bases are TGCAGTGCTAGATCCATCCAGGGACTACCCCAAGAGACCCAGTACTTC.

This clonotype has a count of ten or more. The CDR3 DNA is TGTGCCTGCCCGGGACAGGGTAGCTACGAGCAGTACTTC. It yields the protein CACPGQGSYEQYF. The chain links TRBV30 to TRBJ2-7, with TRBD1 matching over 9 bases. Germline loops: CDR1 GTSNPN, CDR2 SVGIG (reference sequence). The J segment lost 3 bases and the V segment lost 6 bases, leaving 6 bases of the junction unmatched. This CDR3 spans 13 amino acids.

This chain joins TRBV7-9 and TRBJ2-1; possible D gene TRBD2, 6 bases. The germline V gene encodes CDR1 SEHNR and CDR2 FQNEAQ (reference sequence). V lost 6 bases, J lost 4 bases, and 13 bases lay in between. The CDR3 consists of 14 residues. The CDR3 DNA reads TGTGCCAGCAGTTTCGGGGGAGCGTACAATGAGCAGTTCTTC. It is translated as CASSFGGAYNEQFF.